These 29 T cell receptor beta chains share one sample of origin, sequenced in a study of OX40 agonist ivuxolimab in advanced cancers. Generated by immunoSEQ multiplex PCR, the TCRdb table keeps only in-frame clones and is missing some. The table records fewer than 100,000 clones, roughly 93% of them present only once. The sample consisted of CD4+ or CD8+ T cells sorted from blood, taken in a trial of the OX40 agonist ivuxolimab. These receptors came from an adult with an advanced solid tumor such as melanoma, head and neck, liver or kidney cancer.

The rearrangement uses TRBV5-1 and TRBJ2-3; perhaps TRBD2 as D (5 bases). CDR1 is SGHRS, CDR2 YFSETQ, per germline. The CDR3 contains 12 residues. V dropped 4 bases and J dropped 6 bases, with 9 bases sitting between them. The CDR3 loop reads CASSPGEDTQYF. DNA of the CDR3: TGCGCCAGCAGCCCCGGGGAGGATACGCAGTATTTT.

The CDR3 bases are TGTGCCAGCAGCTTACAAGAGACCCAGTACTTC. It codes for CASSLQETQYF. The chain joins TRBV7-9 to TRBJ2-5; the D is unclear. Trimming removed 2 bases from V and 2 bases from J, with 0 bases in between. Germline V gene sequence: CDR1 SEHNR, CDR2 FQNEAQ (reference sequence). The CDR3 length is 11 residues.

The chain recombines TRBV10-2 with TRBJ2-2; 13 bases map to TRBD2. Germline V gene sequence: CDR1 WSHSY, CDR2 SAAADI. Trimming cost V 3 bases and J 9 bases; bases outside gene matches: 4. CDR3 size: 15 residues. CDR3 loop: CASSERTSGSRELFF. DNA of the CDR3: TGCGCCAGCAGTGAAAGGACTAGCGGGAGCCGGGAGCTGTTTTTT.

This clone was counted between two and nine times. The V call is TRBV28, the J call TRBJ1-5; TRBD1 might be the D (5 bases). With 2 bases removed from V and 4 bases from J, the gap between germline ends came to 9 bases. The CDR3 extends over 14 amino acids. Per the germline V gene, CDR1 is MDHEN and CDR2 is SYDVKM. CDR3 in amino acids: CASSLGQGNQPQHF. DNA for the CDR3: TGTGCCAGCAGTTTAGGCCAGGGAAATCAGCCCCAGCATTTT. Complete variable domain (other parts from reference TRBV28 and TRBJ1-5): DVKVTQSSRYLVKRTGEKVFLECVQDMDHENMFWYRQDPGLGLRLIYFSYDVKMKEKGDIPEGYSVSREKKERFSLILESASTNQTSMYLCASSLGQGNQPQHFGDGTRLSIL.

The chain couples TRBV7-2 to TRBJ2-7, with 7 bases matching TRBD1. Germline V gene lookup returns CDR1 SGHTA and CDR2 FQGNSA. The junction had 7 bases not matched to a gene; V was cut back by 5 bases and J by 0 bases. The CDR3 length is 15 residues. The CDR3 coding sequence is TGTGCCAGCAGCCCGGACAGGAGGAGCTCCTACGAGCAGTACTTC. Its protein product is CASSPDRRSSYEQYF.

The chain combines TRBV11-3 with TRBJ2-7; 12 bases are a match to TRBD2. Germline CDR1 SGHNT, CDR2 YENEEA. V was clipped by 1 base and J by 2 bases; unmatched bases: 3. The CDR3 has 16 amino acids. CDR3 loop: CASSLASGRAPYEQYF. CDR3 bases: TGTGCCAGCAGCTTAGCTAGCGGGAGGGCACCCTACGAGCAGTACTTC.

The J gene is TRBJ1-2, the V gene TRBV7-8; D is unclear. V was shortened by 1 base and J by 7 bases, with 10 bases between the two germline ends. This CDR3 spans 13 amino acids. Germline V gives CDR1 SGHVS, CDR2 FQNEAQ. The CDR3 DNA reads TGTGCCAGCAGCTTAGGTGGGGTTGCTGGCTACACCTTC. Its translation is CASSLGGVAGYTF.

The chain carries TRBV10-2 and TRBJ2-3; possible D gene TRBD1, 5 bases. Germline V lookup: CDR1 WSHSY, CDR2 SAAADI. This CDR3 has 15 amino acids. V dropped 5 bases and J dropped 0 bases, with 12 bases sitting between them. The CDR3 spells CASSPRALSTDTQYF. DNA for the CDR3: TGCGCCAGCAGTCCCAGGGCTCTTAGCACAGATACGCAGTATTTT.

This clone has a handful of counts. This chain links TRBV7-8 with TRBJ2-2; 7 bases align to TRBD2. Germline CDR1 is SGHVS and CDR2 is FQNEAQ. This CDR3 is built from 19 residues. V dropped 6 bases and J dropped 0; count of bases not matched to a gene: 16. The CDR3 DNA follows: TGTGCCAGCAGGCGGGGGTCCACTAGTGCGGCGTCGAACACCGGGGAGCTGTTTTTT. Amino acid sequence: CASRRGSTSAASNTGELFF. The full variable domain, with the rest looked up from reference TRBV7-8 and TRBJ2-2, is GAGVSQSPRYKVAKRGQDVALRCDPISGHVSLFWYQQALGQGPEFLTYFQNEAQLDKSGLPSDRFFAERPEGSVSTLKIQRTQQEDSAVYLCASRRGSTSAASNTGELFFGEGSRLTVL.

DNA for the CDR3: TGTGCCAGCAGCGTAGATGGACAGGGGGCGCGGGGAAACACCATATATTTT. Amino acid sequence: CASSVDGQGARGNTIYF. V gene TRBV9 combines with J gene TRBJ1-3, with 11 bases lining up with TRBD1. This CDR3 contains 17 residues. Germline V gene sequence: CDR1 SGDLS, CDR2 YYNGEE. V lost 0 bases, J lost 4 bases, and 6 bases stayed unmatched.

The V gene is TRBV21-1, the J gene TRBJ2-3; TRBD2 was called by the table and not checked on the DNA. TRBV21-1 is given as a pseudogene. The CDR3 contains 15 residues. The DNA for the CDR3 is TGTGCCAGCAGCCCCGGGGGGGGGAATCCAGATACGCAGTATTTT. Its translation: CASSPGGGNPDTQYF.

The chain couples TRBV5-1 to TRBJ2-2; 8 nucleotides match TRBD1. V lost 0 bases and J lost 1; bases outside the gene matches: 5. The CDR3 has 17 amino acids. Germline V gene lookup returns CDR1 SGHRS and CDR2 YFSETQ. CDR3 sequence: CASSLERTGRNTGELFF. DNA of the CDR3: TGCGCCAGCAGCTTGGAAAGGACAGGGAGGAACACCGGGGAGCTGTTTTTT. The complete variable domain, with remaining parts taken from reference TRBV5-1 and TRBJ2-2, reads KAGVTQTPRYLIKTRGQQVTLSCSPISGHRSVSWYQQTPGQGLQFLFEYFSETQRNKGNFPGRFSGRQFSNSRSEMNVSTLELGDSALYLCASSLERTGRNTGELFFGEGSRLTVL.

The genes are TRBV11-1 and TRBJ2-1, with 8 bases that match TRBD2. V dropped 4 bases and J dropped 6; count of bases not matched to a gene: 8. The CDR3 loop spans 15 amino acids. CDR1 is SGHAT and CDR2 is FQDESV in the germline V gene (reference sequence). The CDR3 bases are TGTGCCAGCAGCTCCTTGGGACTAGTTGCCAATGAGCAGTTCTTC. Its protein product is CASSSLGLVANEQFF.

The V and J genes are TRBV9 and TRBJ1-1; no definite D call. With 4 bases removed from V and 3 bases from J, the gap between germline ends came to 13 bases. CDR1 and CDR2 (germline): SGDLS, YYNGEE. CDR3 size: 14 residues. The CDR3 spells CASSPHFKDTEAFF. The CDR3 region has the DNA TGTGCCAGCAGCCCCCATTTTAAGGACACTGAAGCTTTCTTT.

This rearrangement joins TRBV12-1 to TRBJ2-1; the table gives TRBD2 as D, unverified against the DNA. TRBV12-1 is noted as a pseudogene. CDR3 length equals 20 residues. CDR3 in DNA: TGTGCCAGCAGCTGCTTGGCTAGCGGGCGGCAGGATGACAATGACAATGAGCAGTTCTTC. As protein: CASSCLASGRQDDNDNEQFF.

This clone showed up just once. The CDR3 DNA reads as TGTGCCAGTAGTATGATACAGGAGGCTAACTATGGCTACACCTTC. Its protein is CASSMIQEANYGYTF. The chain combines TRBV19 with TRBJ1-2, with D perhaps matching TRBD1 (5 bases). The V and J ends lost 3 bases and 0 bases respectively, with 11 bases between them. The CDR3 runs 15 residues. The germline gives CDR1 LNHDA, CDR2 SQIVND (reference sequence).

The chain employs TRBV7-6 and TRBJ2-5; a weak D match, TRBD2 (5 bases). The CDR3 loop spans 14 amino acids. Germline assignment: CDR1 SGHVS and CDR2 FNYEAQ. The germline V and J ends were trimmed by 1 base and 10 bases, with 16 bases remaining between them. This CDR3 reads CASSLGWTSRDQYF. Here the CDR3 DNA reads TGTGCCAGCAGCTTAGGATGGACCTCCCGGGACCAGTACTTC.

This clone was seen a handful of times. Here the CDR3 reads CASSLESGVTQYF. In DNA, the CDR3 is TGTGCCAGCAGCTTAGAGTCTGGCGTTACGCAGTATTTT. The chain has TRBV7-2 and TRBJ2-3; D remains ambiguous. The CDR3 is 13 amino acids. Looked up from germline, CDR1 is SGHTA and CDR2 is FQGNSA. Trimming took 1 base from V and 8 from J, leaving 10 bases between them.

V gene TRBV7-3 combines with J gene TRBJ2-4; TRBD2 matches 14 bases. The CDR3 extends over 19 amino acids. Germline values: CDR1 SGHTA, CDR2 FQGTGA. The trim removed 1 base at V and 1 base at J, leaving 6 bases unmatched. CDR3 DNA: TGTGCCAGCAGCTTAAGGGGGACTAGCGGGAGTGGGGCCAAAAACATTCAGTACTTC. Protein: CASSLRGTSGSGAKNIQYF.

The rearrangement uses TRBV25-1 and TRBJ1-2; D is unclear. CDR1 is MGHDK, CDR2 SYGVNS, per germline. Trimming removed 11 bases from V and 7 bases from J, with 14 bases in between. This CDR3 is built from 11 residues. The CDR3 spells CAGSGVGGYTF. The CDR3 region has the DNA TGTGCCGGGTCAGGTGTAGGTGGCTACACCTTC.

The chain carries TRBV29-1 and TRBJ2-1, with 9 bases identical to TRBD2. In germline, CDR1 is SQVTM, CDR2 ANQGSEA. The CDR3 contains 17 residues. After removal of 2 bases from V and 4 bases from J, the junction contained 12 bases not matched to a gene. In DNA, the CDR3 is TGCAGCGTTGAACCTAGCGGGACGTGGACCCAGTACAATGAGCAGTTCTTC. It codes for CSVEPSGTWTQYNEQFF.

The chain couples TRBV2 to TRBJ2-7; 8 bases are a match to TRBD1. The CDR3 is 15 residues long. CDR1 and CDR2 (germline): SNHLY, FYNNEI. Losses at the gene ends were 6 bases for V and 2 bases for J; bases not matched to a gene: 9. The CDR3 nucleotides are TGTGCCAGCAGGAGCGACAGGGGACCTACCTACGAGCAGTACTTC. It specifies CASRSDRGPTYEQYF.

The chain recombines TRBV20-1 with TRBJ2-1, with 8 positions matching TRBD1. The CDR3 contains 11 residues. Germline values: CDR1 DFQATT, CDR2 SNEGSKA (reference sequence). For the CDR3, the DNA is TGCAGGGCGACAGGGGCTACTGAGCAGTTCTTC. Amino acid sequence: CRATGATEQFF.

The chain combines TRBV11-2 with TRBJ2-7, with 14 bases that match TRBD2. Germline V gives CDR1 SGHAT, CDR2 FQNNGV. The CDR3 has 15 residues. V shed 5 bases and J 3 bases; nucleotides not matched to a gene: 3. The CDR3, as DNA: TGTGCCAGCAGCCAGGGGACTAGCGGGAGCTACGAGCAGTACTTC. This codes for CASSQGTSGSYEQYF.

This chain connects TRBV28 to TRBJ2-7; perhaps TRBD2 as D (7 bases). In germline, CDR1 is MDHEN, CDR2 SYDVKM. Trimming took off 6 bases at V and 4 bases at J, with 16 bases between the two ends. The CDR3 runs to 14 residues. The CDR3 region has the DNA TGTGCCAGCAGCCCCTGGGGGGGCGAGTACGAGCAGTACTTC. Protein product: CASSPWGGEYEQYF.

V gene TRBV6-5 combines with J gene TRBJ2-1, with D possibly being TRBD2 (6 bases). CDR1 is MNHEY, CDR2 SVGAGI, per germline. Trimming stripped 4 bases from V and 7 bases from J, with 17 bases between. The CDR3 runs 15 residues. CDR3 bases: TGTGCCAGCAGTTTCACTGGCGGGAAGGCAAATGAGCAGTTCTTC. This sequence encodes CASSFTGGKANEQFF.

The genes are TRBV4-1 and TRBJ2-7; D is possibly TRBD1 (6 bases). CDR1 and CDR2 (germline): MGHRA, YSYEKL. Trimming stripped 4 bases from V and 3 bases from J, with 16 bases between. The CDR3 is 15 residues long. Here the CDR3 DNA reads TGCGCCAGCAGCCGCGAAAGGGGGACACGCTACGAGCAGTACTTC. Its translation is CASSRERGTRYEQYF.

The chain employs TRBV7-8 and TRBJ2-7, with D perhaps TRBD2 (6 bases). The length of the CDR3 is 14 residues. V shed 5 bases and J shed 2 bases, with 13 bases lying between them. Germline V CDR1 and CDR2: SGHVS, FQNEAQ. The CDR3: CASSPRLGAYEQYF. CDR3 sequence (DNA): TGTGCCAGCAGCCCCCGACTAGGGGCCTACGAGCAGTACTTC.

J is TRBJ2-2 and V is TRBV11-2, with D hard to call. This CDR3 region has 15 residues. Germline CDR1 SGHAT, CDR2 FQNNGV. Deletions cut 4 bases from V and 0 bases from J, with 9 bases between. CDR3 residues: CASSSRRTNTGELFF. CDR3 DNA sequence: TGTGCCAGCAGCTCAAGACGGACGAACACCGGGGAGCTGTTTTTT.